Given below is one T cell receptor (beta chain) in context. The source of the sample is a study of shared clonotypes between healthy human individuals. Study summary: The people who gave samples were two women and a few men aged 18 to 49. Plates per donor: three CD4 naive, three CD4 memory, two CD8 naive, one CD8 memory.

Clones were read by immunoSEQ multiplex PCR, and TCRdb kept only the in-frame ones, dropping some. Among more than 400,000 clones, 90% to 97% were seen once, and the ten largest hold about 0.06%. This CDR3 region has 19 residues. Looked up from germline, CDR1 is MGHRA and CDR2 is YSYEKL. V shed 0 bases and J 0 bases; nucleotides not matched to a gene: 5. The clonotype originates from a young woman in good health. The chain couples TRBV4-1 to TRBJ2-2; TRBD2 matches at 12 bases. The sequenced sample consisted of naive CD4+ T cells sorted from blood. The subset: CD45RA+ positively selected. CDR3 nucleotides: TGCGCCAGCAGCCAAGATCCGACTAGCGGGAGTGCGAACACCGGGGAGCTGTTTTTT. Its protein is CASSQDPTSGSANTGELFF.